Listed here are 18 T cell receptor beta chains from one sample, sequenced in a study of tumor-infiltrating lymphocytes in primary liver carcinoma. Making TCR beta cDNA involved 400 to 600 ng total RNA and a constant-region primer. Libraries of TCR beta came from three nested multiplex PCR rounds with slightly modified ARM-PCR. TRBV1-TRBV30 forward primers and a C-beta reverse primer were used in the first two PCR rounds, which each ran for about 10 cycles. TCRdb itself ran the multiplex PCR reads through MiXCR, one entry per CDR3 protein. Of almost 55,000 distinct CDR3 sequences detected, 70% to 75% appear once; the ten largest clones hold roughly 26%. Between roughly 20 and 32 mg of unsorted bulk tissue served as the source from which RNA and DNA were co-extracted. Specimen: liver tumor tissue from sampling region 2. Indicated subset: tumor region T2, inferior pole. Receptors were obtained from a middle-aged man with primary liver carcinoma and hepatitis B virus infection.

This clonotype was counted a single time. An end of the junction does not agree with germline; a read error may underlie this. J is TRBJ2-1 and V is TRBV10-3; D is undetermined. This CDR3 is 14 amino acids long. Germline lookup yields CDR1 ENHRY and CDR2 SYGVKD. For the CDR3, the DNA is TGTGCCATCAGTGAGTCTATGGCGGCCGATGAGCAGTCCTTC. Amino acids: CAISESMAADEQSF.

This chain connects TRBV12-3 or TRBV12-4 to TRBJ1-2; D unclear. The CDR3 is 13 amino acids. Trimming took off 7 bases at V and 4 bases at J, with 13 bases between the two ends. CDR3 nucleotide sequence: TGTGCCAGCATCCAAGAGAACGTCTATGGCTACACCTTC. It specifies CASIQENVYGYTF.

Note on this clonotype: An end of the junction differs from the germline gene, which may be a read error. The genes are TRBV11-2 and TRBJ2-7, with a weak D call TRBD1 (6 bases). The length of the CDR3 is 12 residues. Germline V lookup: CDR1 SGHAT, CDR2 FQNNGV. The CDR3 bases are TGTGTCAGCAGCTCAGGGGTATCCGAGCAGTATTTC. It codes for CVSSSGVSEQYF.

This clonotype has just a few counts. This could be a read error, since a much larger clone is one nucleotide away. V gene TRBV5-1 combines with J gene TRBJ2-2; 8 bases line up with TRBD1. The CDR3 covers 15 residues. Germline V gives CDR1 SGHRS, CDR2 YFSETQ. Here the CDR3 reads CASSFKAGGTGELLF. CDR3 nucleotides: TGCGCCAGCAGCTTTAAAGCAGGGGGCACCGGGGAGCTGTTATTT.

A note on this clonotype: This clone may be a read error of a much larger clone one base away. The J gene is TRBJ2-1, the V gene TRBV7-8; 7 positions match TRBD1. Germline CDR1 reads SGHVS; CDR2 reads FQNEAQ. Trimming removed 1 base from V and 15 bases from J; junction bases left unmatched: 12. This CDR3 is 14 amino acids long. CDR3 sequence (DNA): TGTGCCAGCAGCTTAGTTAGGGACAGTGGATACGGGTTCTTC. Translation gives CASSLVRDSGYGFF.

This clonotype was observed a few times. This chain uses TRBV12-3 or TRBV12-4 with TRBJ2-1; 7 bases match TRBD1. The CDR3 sequence is 15 residues long. The CDR3 sequence: CVSSYGRGNYNEQFF. DNA of the CDR3: TGTGTCAGTAGTTATGGCAGGGGGAACTACAATGAGCAGTTCTTC.

In its sample, this clonotype was seen a few times. Because it lacks the conserved phenylalanine or tryptophan at the end, this CDR3 is likely a read error. As DNA, the CDR3 is TGTGTCAGCAGCTTAGATGTGGGGGGCCTTACAGATACGCAGTATTCT. As protein: CVSSLDVGGLTDTQYS. The chain has TRBV11-2 and TRBJ2-3; perhaps D is TRBD1 or TRBD2 (6 bases each). From germline, CDR1 is SGHAT and CDR2 FQNNGV. The CDR3 totals 16 residues.

Comments on this clonotype: The CDR3 ends on some other residue instead of the conserved phenylalanine or tryptophan, so this is likely a read error. The DNA is omitted, as the CDR3 cannot be located on it reliably, and the CDR3 follows TCRdb's listing. This chain joins TRBV6-1 and TRBJ1-2; the DNA was not compared with TRBD1, the D call given in the table. The CDR3 spans 15 amino acids, including both terminal residues. Per the germline V gene, CDR1 is MNHNS and CDR2 is SASEGT. CDR3 protein: CANSMAGGIDYGFTL.

In regard to this clonotype: Given a much more abundant clone one base away, this may be a read error. The chain recombines TRBV30 with TRBJ2-6, with 7 bases aligning to TRBD1. CDR3 length: 16 amino acids. V shed 4 bases, J shed 5 bases, and the junction held 11 bases outside the gene matches. The V gene's germline CDR1 is GTSNPN and CDR2 SVGIG (reference sequence). In DNA, the CDR3 is TGTGCCTGGAATGTAGACAGGGCCCCTAGGGCCAACGTCCTGACTTTC. Translated: CAWNVDRAPRANVLTF.

Notes on this clonotype: The junction departs from germline at one end; a sequencing error may be responsible. The CDR3 spells CTSPPPGVYTGGLFF. The CDR3 nucleotides are TGTACCAGCCCCCCACCGGGAGTGTACACCGGGGGGCTGTTTTTT. This chain uses TRBV11-2 with TRBJ2-2, with D perhaps TRBD2 (6 bases). This CDR3 is built from 15 residues. Germline V CDR1 and CDR2: SGHAT, FQNNGV.

This clonotype was seen only a few times. A much larger clone differs by one base, so this may be a read error. The chain carries TRBV5-5 and TRBJ2-3; 7 bases line up with TRBD2. CDR3 length: 15 residues. CDR1 and CDR2 from the germline V gene are SGHKS and YYEKEE (reference sequence). The ends lost 5 bases at V and 2 bases at J; junction bases unmatched: 8. The CDR3 region has the DNA TGTGCCAGCAGTCAGACTAGCATGCCCACAGATACGCAGTATTTT. It is translated as CASSQTSMPTDTQYF.

This clonotype appeared many times. The rearrangement uses TRBV6-6 and TRBJ2-2, with D possibly matching TRBD2 (6 bases). V was trimmed by 6 bases and J by 6 bases, leaving 14 bases between them. The CDR3 loop spans 14 amino acids. From germline, CDR1 is MNHNY and CDR2 SVGAGI (reference sequence). CDR3 loop: CASSLDLASGELFF. CDR3 nucleotide sequence: TGTGCCAGCAGCCTCGATCTAGCGTCCGGGGAGCTGTTTTTT.

A remark on this clonotype: This CDR3 fails to terminate in the conserved phenylalanine or tryptophan, so it likely reflects a read error. V usage is TRBV6-1 and J usage is TRBJ2-7; D is unresolved. In germline, CDR1 is MNHNS, CDR2 SASEGT. The CDR3 has 13 amino acids. CDR3 in DNA: TGTGCCAGCAGTGGGTGGGTTTTCTACGAACAGTACTTA. Its translation: CASSGWVFYEQYL.

Note on this clonotype: Since no conserved phenylalanine or tryptophan closes the CDR3, a read error is the likely cause. The V and J genes are TRBV29-1 and TRBJ2-3; 9 nucleotides align to TRBD1. This CDR3 spans 13 amino acids. The germline CDR1 and CDR2 sequences are SQVTM and ANQGSEA. The CDR3 region is CSVKTGGTDMQYS. As DNA, the CDR3 is TGCAGCGTTAAGACAGGGGGTACAGATATGCAGTATTCT.

For this clonotype: Here the CDR3 omits its conserved ending phenylalanine or tryptophan, so a read error is the likely source. The chain uses TRBV11-2 and TRBJ2-5; weak D call: TRBD2 (6 bases). CDR3 length equals 13 residues. Germline CDR1 is SGHAT and CDR2 is FQNNGV. Trimming shortened V by 1 base and J by 11 bases, and 14 bases separated the two germline ends. The CDR3 reads CASSLGFLGTQYL. The CDR3 region has the DNA TGTGCCAGCAGCTTAGGTTTTCTGGGGACTCAGTACCTC.

The chain recombines TRBV6-1 with TRBJ2-7; no clear D gene. This CDR3 is built from 12 residues. Germline lookup yields CDR1 MNHNS and CDR2 SASEGT. V lost 7 bases, J lost 3 bases, and 10 bases lay in between. The CDR3 DNA reads as TGTGCCAGCAATAATCTATTCTACGAGCAGTACTTC. This codes for CASNNLFYEQYF.

This clonotype is judged medium-sized. The chain couples TRBV11-1 to TRBJ2-7; D gene ambiguous. The CDR3 extends over 13 amino acids. The V gene's germline CDR1 is SGHAT and CDR2 FQDESV (reference sequence). Trimming removed 2 bases at V and 2 bases at J, with 7 bases between. The CDR3: CASSLRSPYEQYF. In DNA, the CDR3 is TGTGCCAGCAGCTTAAGATCGCCCTACGAGCAGTACTTC.

With regard to this clonotype: The junction does not match germline at one end; this may be a read error. The V gene is TRBV11-3, the J gene TRBJ1-5, with D uncertain. Germline V gives CDR1 SGHNT, CDR2 YENEEA. The CDR3 is 15 residues long. The CDR3 sequence is CASSFPTASNQPLHF. CDR3 DNA: TGCGCCAGCAGCTTCCCGACCGCCAGCAATCAGCCCCTGCATTTT.